These T cell receptor beta chains were read from a single sample in a study of control samples from healthy donors and cancer patients. The protocol was immunoSEQ multiplex PCR, while the TCRdb copy is restricted to in-frame clones and leaves out a portion. The sample records about 160,000 clones, roughly 95% being singletons. Sequencing input: blood. The receptor source for this set is a woman in her thirties in good health. The CDR3 runs from the conserved cysteine through the conserved F or W. Each record gives: clone size, D gene, V gene, J gene, CDR3 protein, CDR3 DNA. A D gene is named only where the DNA matches it firmly. Clone size appears in some rows only: once, few, many, or a class for an expanded clone.

.	.	TRBV4-1	TRBJ2-7	CASSQDVQESYEQYF	TGCGCCAGCAGCCAAGATGTACAAGAAAGCTACGAGCAGTACTTC
.	.	TRBV7-9	TRBJ2-3	CASSSDSYTDTQYF	TGTGCCAGCAGCTCGGACAGCTACACAGATACGCAGTATTTT
.	.	TRBV7-9	TRBJ1-5	CASSLYEWDGFSNQPQHF	TGTGCCAGCAGCTTATACGAGTGGGACGGGTTTAGCAATCAGCCCCAGCATTTT
.	.	TRBV2	TRBJ2-1	CASSERATSYNEQFF	TGTGCCAGCAGTGAGCGGGCTACCTCCTACAATGAGCAGTTCTTC
.	TRBD1	TRBV30	TRBJ1-6	CAWSGGQGWHSPLHF	TGTGCCTGGAGTGGGGGACAGGGCTGGCATTCACCCCTCCACTTT
.	.	TRBV10-3	TRBJ1-6	CAISELGLGNSPLHF	TGTGCCATCAGTGAGTTAGGTTTGGGTAATTCACCCCTCCACTTT
.	TRBD2	TRBV28	TRBJ2-2	CASLGAGGSIGELFF	TGTGCCAGCCTGGGAGCGGGAGGGTCAATCGGGGAGCTGTTTTTT
.	.	TRBV19	TRBJ2-2	CASNDRGSYTGELFF	TGTGCCAGTAACGATCGGGGTAGCTACACCGGGGAGCTGTTTTTT
.	TRBD2	TRBV7-6	TRBJ2-2	CASSLGPREAGELFF	TGTGCCAGCAGCTTAGGGCCGCGGGAGGCCGGGGAGCTGTTTTTT
.	.	TRBV6-2/TRBV6-3	TRBJ1-1	CASSYSGGNTEAFF	TGTGCCAGCAGTTACTCCGGGGGGAACACTGAAGCTTTCTTT
.	.	TRBV19	TRBJ1-6	CASSIVSTGSPQSSYNSPLHF	TGTGCCAGTAGTATCGTATCGACAGGCAGCCCCCAAAGCTCCTATAATTCACCCCTCCACTTT
.	.	TRBV12-3/TRBV12-4	TRBJ1-2	CASSPRWAYGYTF	TGTGCCAGCTCTCCACGGTGGGCCTATGGCTACACCTTC
.	.	TRBV28	TRBJ2-1	CASSPGYREQFF	TGTGCCAGCAGCCCAGGGTACCGGGAGCAGTTCTTC
.	.	TRBV27	TRBJ2-2	CASSPRGWELFF	TGTGCCAGCAGCCCAAGGGGGTGGGAGCTGTTTTTT
.	TRBD2	TRBV10-3	TRBJ2-1	CAISEPRLAGINNEQFF	TGTGCCATCAGTGAGCCACGACTAGCGGGTATCAACAATGAGCAGTTCTTC
once	TRBD2	TRBV19	TRBJ2-3	CASSISGTTDTQYF	TGTGCCAGTAGTATCAGCGGGACTACAGATACGCAGTATTTT
.	TRBD2	TRBV6-4	TRBJ2-5	CASSETSGDGETQYF	TGTGCCAGCAGTGAGACTAGCGGGGACGGGGAGACCCAGTACTTC
.	.	TRBV5-8	TRBJ2-1	CASARDIPYNEQFF	TGTGCCAGCGCCAGGGATATACCCTACAATGAGCAGTTCTTC
.	.	TRBV6-6	TRBJ1-1	CASSYSVGNTEAFF	TGTGCCAGCAGTTACTCTGTGGGGAACACTGAAGCTTTCTTT
.	TRBD2	TRBV5-1	TRBJ2-1	CASSSAPERGGLDEQFF	TGCGCCAGCAGCTCGGCCCCGGAGCGGGGGGGCCTCGATGAGCAGTTCTTC
.	.	TRBV3-1/TRBV3-2	TRBJ2-6	CASSQSTGSGANVLTF	TGTGCCAGCAGCCAGTCTACAGGCTCTGGGGCCAACGTCCTGACTTTC
.	TRBD1	TRBV5-4	TRBJ1-2	CASSRQGAPGFGYTF	TGTGCCAGCAGCCGTCAGGGGGCGCCGGGGTTTGGCTACACCTTC
once	TRBD1	TRBV6-5	TRBJ1-5	CASSGYRGGQPQHF	TGTGCCAGCAGCGGCTACAGGGGAGGTCAGCCCCAGCATTTT
.	.	TRBV27	TRBJ1-5	CASSARTGSNQPQHF	TGTGCCAGCAGTGCCCGGACGGGTAGCAATCAGCCCCAGCATTTT
once	TRBD2	TRBV27	TRBJ2-7	CASSHRGGAKEQYF	TGTGCCAGCAGTCACCGGGGGGGGGCTAAAGAGCAGTACTTC